This T cell receptor (beta chain) was observed in a study of blood T cell repertoires in COVID-19. In the study overall: Some COVID-19 samples were acute and others convalescent; all came from the United States, Italy and Spain. Nucleic acid was either cDNA or gDNA, and it came from T cells, B-cell-depleted T cells, or PBMCs.

Concerning this clone itself: Other DNA sequences in this specimen translate into the identical CDR3.

Original analysis: Estimates of nucleated cell counts were drawn from the amplification of reference gene primers. This table comes from immunoSEQ multiplex PCR, and its TCRdb copy is limited to in-frame clones, with some not included. V, J and clone size are taken as reported in that table, and D and trimming were inferred from the DNA itself. The sample yields about 400,000 clones, around nine tenths seen once. The germline V gene encodes CDR1 MGHRA and CDR2 YSYEKL. The CDR3 length is 14 residues. V was pared by 5 bases and J by 1 base, with 8 bases between. The sample taken for sequencing was peripheral blood. This chain joins TRBV4-1 and TRBJ2-2; D possibly corresponds to TRBD1 (5 bases). The receptor's source is a woman aged 25 to 39 with acute or convalescent COVID-19. CDR3 sequence (DNA): TGCGCCAGCAGCGATAGGGGGAACACCGGGGAGCTGTTTTTT. Its protein is CASSDRGNTGELFF.